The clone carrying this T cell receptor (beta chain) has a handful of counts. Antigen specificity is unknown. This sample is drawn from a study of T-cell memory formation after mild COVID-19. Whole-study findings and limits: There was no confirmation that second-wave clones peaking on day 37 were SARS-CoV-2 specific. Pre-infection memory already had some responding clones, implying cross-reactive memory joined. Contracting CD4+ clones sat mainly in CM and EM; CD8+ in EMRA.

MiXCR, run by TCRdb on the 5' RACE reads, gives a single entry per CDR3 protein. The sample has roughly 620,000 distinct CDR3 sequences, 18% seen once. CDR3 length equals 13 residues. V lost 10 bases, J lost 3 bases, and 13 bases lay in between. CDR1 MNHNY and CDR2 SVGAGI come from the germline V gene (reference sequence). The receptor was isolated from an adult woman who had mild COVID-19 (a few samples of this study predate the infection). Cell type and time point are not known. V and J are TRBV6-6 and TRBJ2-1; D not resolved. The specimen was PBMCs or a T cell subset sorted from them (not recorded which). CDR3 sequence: CATTLNSYNEQFF. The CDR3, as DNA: TGTGCCACCACCTTAAACAGCTACAATGAGCAGTTCTTC.